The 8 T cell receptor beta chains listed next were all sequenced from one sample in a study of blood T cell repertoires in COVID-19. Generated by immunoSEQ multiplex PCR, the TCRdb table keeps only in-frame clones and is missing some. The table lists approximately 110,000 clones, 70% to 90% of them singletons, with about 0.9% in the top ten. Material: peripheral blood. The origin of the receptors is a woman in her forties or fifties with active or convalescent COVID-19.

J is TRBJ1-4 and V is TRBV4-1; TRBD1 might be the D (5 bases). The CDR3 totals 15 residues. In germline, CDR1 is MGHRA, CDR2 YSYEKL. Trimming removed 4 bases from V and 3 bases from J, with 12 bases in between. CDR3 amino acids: CASSPRQISNEKLFF. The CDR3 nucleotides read TGCGCCAGCAGCCCTCGACAGATATCTAATGAAAAACTGTTTTTT.

The CDR3: CASAGTGDHEQFF. The CDR3, as DNA: TGTGCCAGCGCCGGGACAGGGGACCATGAGCAGTTCTTC. The V call is TRBV28, the J call TRBJ2-1; 10 nucleotides match TRBD1. V shed 8 bases and J 8 bases; nucleotides not matched to a gene: 6. This CDR3 has 13 residues. Germline CDR1 and CDR2: MDHEN and SYDVKM.

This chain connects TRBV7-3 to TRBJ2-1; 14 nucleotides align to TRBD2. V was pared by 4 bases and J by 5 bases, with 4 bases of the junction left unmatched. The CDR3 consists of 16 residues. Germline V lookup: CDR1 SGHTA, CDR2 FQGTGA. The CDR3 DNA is TGTGCCAGCAGCTCCTGGACTAGCGGGAGGAACAATGAGCAGTTCTTC. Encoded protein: CASSSWTSGRNNEQFF. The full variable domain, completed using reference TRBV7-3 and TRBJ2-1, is GAGVSQTPSNKVTEKGKYVELRCDPISGHTALYWYRQSLGQGPEFLIYFQGTGAADDSGLPNDRFFAVRPEGSVSTLKIQRTERGDSAVYLCASSSWTSGRNNEQFFGPGTRLTVL.

In DNA, the CDR3 is TGTGCCAGCAGCTTCGTTTTAGCGGGAGGAGATACGCAGTATTTT. Protein: CASSFVLAGGDTQYF. V and J are TRBV7-8 and TRBJ2-3; the match to TRBD2 covers 10 bases. Germline lookup yields CDR1 SGHVS and CDR2 FQNEAQ. There are 15 residues in the CDR3. V shed 3 bases and J 5 bases; nucleotides not matched to a gene: 5.

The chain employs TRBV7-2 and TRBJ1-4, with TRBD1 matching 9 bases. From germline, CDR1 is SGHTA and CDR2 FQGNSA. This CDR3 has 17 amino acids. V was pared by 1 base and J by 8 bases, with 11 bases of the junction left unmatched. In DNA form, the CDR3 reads TGTGCCAGCAGCTTAGGTCGCCCGGGGACAGGGTGGGAAAAACTGTTTTTT. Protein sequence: CASSLGRPGTGWEKLFF.

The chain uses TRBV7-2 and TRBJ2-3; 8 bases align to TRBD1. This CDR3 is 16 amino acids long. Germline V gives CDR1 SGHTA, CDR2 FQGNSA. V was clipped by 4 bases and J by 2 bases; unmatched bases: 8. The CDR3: CASSSGQADSTDTQYF. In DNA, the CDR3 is TGTGCCAGCAGCTCGGGACAGGCCGACTCCACAGATACGCAGTATTTT. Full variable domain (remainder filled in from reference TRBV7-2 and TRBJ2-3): GAGVSQSPSNKVTEKGKDVELRCDPISGHTALYWYRQSLGQGLEFLIYFQGNSAPDKSGLPSDRFSAERTGGSVSTLTIQRTQQEDSAVYLCASSSGQADSTDTQYFGPGTRLTVL.

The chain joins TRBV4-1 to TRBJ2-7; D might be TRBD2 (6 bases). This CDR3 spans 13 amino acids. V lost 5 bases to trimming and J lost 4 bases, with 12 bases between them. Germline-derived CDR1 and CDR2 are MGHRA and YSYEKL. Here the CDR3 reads CASSWGLGYEQYF. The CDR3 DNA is TGCGCCAGCAGCTGGGGACTGGGATACGAGCAGTACTTC.

The CDR3 DNA reads as TGTGCCAGCAGCTTAGGGGGGACTAGCGGGAGTGCAGATACGCAGTATTTT. Translation: CASSLGGTSGSADTQYF. The V call is TRBV7-2, the J call TRBJ2-3; 14 positions agree with TRBD2. Germline trimming cut 1 base from V and 4 bases from J; bases unmatched to any gene: 4. CDR3 size: 17 residues. CDR1 is SGHTA and CDR2 is FQGNSA in the germline V gene.